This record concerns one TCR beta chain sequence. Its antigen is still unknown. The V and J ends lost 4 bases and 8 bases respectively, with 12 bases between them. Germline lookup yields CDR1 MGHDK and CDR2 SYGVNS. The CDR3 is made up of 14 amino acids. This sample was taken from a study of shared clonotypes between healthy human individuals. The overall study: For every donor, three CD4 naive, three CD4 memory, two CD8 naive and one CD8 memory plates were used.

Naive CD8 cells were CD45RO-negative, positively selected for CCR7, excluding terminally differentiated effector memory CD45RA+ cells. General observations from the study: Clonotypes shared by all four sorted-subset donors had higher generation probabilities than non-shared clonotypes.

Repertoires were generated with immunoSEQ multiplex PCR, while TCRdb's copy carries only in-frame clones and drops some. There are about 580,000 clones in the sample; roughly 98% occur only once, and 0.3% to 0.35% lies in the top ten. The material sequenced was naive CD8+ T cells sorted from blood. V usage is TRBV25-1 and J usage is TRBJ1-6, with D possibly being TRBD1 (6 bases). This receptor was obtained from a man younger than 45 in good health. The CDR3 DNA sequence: TGTGCCAGCAGTGTTCAGGGGTTCGATTCACCCCTCCACTTT. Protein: CASSVQGFDSPLHF.